This T cell receptor (beta chain) is from a study of shared clonotypes between healthy human individuals (dated by TCRdb to 2020 to 2021). The study in broad terms: The cohort comprised two women and three men aged 18 to 49 years. For each donor, CD4 naive and CD4 memory were each run on three plates, CD8 naive on two plates, and CD8 memory on one plate. To estimate repertoire size and how much clonotypes are shared between individuals, the study performed deep sequencing of blood TCR repertoires from about five healthy adults. Libraries were prepared and TCR repertoires were sequenced by different laboratories using diverse techniques, in order to increase sequencing depth and limit assay-specific biases. Between about 0.94 and 8.9 billion PBMCs per donor were obtained by leukapheresis.

Study-wide conclusions, independent of this receptor: Pairwise subsampling led to the expectation that sequencing depth would affect the degree of clonotype sharing among donors. Higher generation probabilities were observed for clonotypes shared by all four sorted-subset donors than for non-shared clonotypes. Even with the large sequencing depth, rarefaction of the sorted-subset datasets indicated that sequencing was incomplete. Estimated clonotype richness was generally larger for naive than for memory subsets. Sampling was restricted to blood, and TCR repertoires in tissue are likely to differ from TCR repertoires in blood. Because the study included only a small number of donors, the genetic and exposure-history diversity represented was limited. When a handful of donors were compared, the shared fraction of clonotypes was about 5% for naive CD4, less than 4% for naive CD8, more than 2% for memory CD4, and 0.35% to 0.4% for memory CD8.

On this clone: Its antigen is unknown. Base-call qualities are not available, and no considerably larger clone is one nucleotide away.

From the germline V gene (reference sequence), CDR1 is WNHNN and CDR2 is SYGVQD. The junction carries 13 bases between V and J, which are trimmed by 4 bases and 2 bases respectively. Spanning cysteine to phenylalanine, the CDR3 consists of 15 amino acids. Here the CDR3 DNA is all that survives: 45 bases in frame from base 1. The donors were healthy, HIV-negative adults with no recently reported acute infections or vaccinations. Every donor was a Caucasian adult living in Nashville, Tennessee, USA. Magnetic negative selection was used to enrich CD4+ T cells, after which naive cells were positively selected on CD45RA and the negative fraction became the memory subset. Blood was collected by leukapheresis, and PBMCs were isolated by Ficoll-Histopaque density gradient centrifugation and then cryopreserved in liquid nitrogen vapor phase. Analytical flow cytometry was used to check the purity and quantity of each magnetically sorted T cell population. From each sorted fraction, genomic DNA was isolated and quantified by UV absorbance on a Nanodrop 2000c.

TCR CDR3 regions were amplified from genomic DNA by multiplex PCR using the deep immunoSEQ assay. Genomic DNA extracted from each cell subset was distributed evenly over all wells of several immunoSEQ 96-well plates, and each plate served as one replicate. For sorted subsets, each replicate PCR was loaded with approximately 190 ng genomic DNA, equivalent to 25,000 to 35,000 T cell genomes. Purified libraries were quantified with a Qubit 3.0 fluorometer, sized on a Bioanalyzer 2100, and re-quantified with the KAPA Library Quantification kit. Every immunoSEQ 96-well plate was sequenced on a dedicated single-read 150-cycle Illumina NextSeq 550 flow cell. In the original analysis: Because the immunoSEQ output included only junctional sequences and no quality scores, the filtering could not be the same as the filtering used for full-length reads. Sequences were annotated with PyIR, a Python wrapper for IgBLAST v1.9, and V/J genes and CDR3 were assigned using IMGT germline references. Any read was removed if the V/J assignment was weak (E-value above 1e-6), the CDR3 was missing, or the read contained stop codons, out-of-frame junctions, or ambiguous translated residues. V3J clonotypes were defined as sequences sharing an identical inferred V gene, J gene, and CDR3 amino acid sequence. Percentage overlap between repertoires was computed as shared unique clonotypes divided by the size of the smaller repertoire. RTK rarefaction, the Chao1 estimator, and Recon v2.1 estimates of unobserved clonotypes were used to assess repertoire richness. Generation probabilities for all TCRbeta clonotypes obtained by the gDNA method from several donors were computed using OLGA. This is the immuneACCESS table as TCRdb keeps it, with only in-frame sequences that have V and J called. A part of the clones is gone; compared with another copy, unresolved V genes explain less than half, and the rest is unexplained. The V and J calls and the clone size are those of that table, but D and trimming were determined from the DNA. The sample yields around 1.5 million clones; 95% to 99% were counted once. The top ten hold 0.4% to 0.55% of the sample.

The sample comprised naive CD4+ T cells sorted from blood. The cell subset or site label, read with the paper, signifies: CD45RA+ positively selected. The sequence was obtained from a young man in good health. The rearrangement combines TRBV10-1 with TRBJ2-3, with the D gene not confidently named. The CDR3 has the sequence CASSVTTGPTDTQYF. The DNA sequence is TGCGCCAGCAGTGTCACGACCGGTCCCACAGATACGCAGTATTTT.